This section outlines one T cell receptor beta chain sequence together with its context. Antigen unknown. Genomic DNA, serving as template, underwent TCR beta VDJ and CDR3 profiling. One entry per CDR3 protein, called by TCRdb with MiXCR from the reads. The sample lists hundreds of thousands of distinct CDR3 sequences, less than 35% seen once, with roughly 0.8% in the top ten. Germline lookup yields CDR1 SNHLY and CDR2 FYNNEI. CDR3 length: 14 residues. Trimming removed 8 bases from V and 5 bases from J; junction bases left unmatched: 9. This record comes from a study of CD8+CD57+ T cells in acquired aplastic anemia. Looking at the study overall: On average, sorted CD4+ and CD8+ cells gave about 2.9 ug of DNA. Points from the study as a whole: About 28 sequences, all CD8+ CDR3, were shared between patients and controls.

The sequenced patients had an expansion of CD8+CD57+ cells seen by flow cytometry. Severe acquired aplastic anemia was present in every patient. The sequence was obtained from a human donor with aplastic anemia. Sequencing input: sorted CD4+, CD8+, or CD8+CD57+ T cells (not recorded which) from PBMCs. V usage is TRBV2 and J usage is TRBJ2-5, with 9 bases matching TRBD1. CDR3 in amino acids: CASSPLGQGETQYF. The CDR3 coding sequence is TGTGCCAGCTCACCATTAGGACAGGGGGAGACCCAGTACTTC. The whole variable domain, filled in from reference TRBV2 and TRBJ2-5, reads EPEVTQTPSHQVTQMGQEVILRCVPISNHLYFYWYRQILGQKVEFLVSFYNNEISEKSEIFDDQFSVERPDGSNFTLKIRSTKLEDSAMYFCASSPLGQGETQYFGPGTRLLVL.